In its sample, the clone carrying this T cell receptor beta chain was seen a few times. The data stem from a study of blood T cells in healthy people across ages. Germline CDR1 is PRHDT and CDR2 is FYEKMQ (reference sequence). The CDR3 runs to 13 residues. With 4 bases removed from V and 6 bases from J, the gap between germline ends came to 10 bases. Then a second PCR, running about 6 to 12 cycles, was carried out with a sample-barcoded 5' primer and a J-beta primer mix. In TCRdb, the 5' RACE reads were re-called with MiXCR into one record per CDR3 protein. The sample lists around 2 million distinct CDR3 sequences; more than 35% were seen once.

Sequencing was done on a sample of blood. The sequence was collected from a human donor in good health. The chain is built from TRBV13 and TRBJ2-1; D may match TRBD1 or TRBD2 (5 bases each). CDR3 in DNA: TGTGCCAGCAGCTCCAAGGGGAGCAATGAGCAGTTCTTC. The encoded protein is CASSSKGSNEQFF.